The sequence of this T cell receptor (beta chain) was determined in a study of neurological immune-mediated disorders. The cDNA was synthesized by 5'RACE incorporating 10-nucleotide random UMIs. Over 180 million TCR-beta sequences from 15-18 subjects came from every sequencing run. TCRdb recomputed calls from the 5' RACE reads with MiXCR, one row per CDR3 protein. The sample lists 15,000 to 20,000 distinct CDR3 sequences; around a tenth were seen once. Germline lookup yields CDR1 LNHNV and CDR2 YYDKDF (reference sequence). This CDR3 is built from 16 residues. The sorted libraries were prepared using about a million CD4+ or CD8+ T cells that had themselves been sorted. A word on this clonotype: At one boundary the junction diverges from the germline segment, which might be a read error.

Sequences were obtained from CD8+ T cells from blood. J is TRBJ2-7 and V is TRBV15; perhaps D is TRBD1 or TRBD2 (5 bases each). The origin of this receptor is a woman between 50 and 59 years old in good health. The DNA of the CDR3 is TGTACCACCAGCAGTGAAGCGCTTCGGGGCTTCTACGAGCAGTACTTC. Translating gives CTTSSEALRGFYEQYF. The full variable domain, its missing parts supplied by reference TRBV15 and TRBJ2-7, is DAMVIQNPRYQVTQFGKPVTLSCSQTLNHNVMYWYQQKSSQAPKLLFHYYDKDFNNEADTPDNFQSRRPNTSFCFLDIRSPGLGDTAMYLCTTSSEALRGFYEQYFGPGTRLTVT.